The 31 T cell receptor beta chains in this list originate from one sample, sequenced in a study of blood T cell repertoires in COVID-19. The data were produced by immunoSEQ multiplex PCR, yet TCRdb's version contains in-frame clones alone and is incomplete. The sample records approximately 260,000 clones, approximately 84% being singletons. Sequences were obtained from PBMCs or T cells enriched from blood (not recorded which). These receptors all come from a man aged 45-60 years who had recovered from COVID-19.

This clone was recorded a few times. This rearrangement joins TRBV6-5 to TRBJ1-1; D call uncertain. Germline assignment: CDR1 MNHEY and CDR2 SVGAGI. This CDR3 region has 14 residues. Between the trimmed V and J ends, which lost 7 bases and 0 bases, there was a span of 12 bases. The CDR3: CASTEGGLNTEAFF. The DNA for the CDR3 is TGTGCCAGCACCGAGGGCGGTCTGAACACTGAAGCTTTCTTT.

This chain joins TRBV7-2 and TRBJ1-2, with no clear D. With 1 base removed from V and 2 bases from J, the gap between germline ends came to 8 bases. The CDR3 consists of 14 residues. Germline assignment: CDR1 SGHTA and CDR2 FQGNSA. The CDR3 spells CASSLDGLNYGYTF. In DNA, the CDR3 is TGTGCCAGCAGCTTAGATGGCCTCAACTATGGCTACACCTTC.

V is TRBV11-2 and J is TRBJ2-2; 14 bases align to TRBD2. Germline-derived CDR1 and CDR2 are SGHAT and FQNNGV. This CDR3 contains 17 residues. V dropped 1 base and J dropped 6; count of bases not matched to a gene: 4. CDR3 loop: CASSLAGLAGGAGELFF. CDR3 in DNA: TGTGCCAGCAGCTTAGCCGGACTAGCGGGGGGCGCCGGGGAGCTGTTTTTT.

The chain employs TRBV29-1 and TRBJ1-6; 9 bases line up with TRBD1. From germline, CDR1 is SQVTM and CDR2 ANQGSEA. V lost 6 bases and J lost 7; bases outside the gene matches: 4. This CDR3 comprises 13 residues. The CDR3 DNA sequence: TGCAGCGTGGGACAGGGCCCAAATTCACCCCTCCACTTT. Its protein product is CSVGQGPNSPLHF.

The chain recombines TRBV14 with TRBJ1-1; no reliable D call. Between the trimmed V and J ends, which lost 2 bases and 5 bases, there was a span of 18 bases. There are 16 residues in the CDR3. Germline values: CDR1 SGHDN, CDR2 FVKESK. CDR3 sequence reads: CASSQTSATGTTEAFF. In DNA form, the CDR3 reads TGTGCCAGCAGCCAAACATCCGCGACGGGAACGACTGAAGCTTTCTTT.

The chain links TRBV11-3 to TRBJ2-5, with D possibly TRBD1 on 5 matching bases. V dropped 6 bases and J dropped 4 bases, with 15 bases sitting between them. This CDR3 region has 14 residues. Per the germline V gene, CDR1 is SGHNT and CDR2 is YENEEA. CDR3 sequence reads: CASRFRVAVETQYF. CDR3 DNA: TGTGCCAGCAGATTCAGGGTTGCGGTAGAGACCCAGTACTTC.

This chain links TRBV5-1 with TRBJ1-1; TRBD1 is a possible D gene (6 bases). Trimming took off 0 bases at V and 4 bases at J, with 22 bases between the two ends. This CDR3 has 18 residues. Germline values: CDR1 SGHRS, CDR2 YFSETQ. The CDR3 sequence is CASSLVPGHWMGTTEAFF. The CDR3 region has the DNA TGCGCCAGCAGCTTGGTGCCGGGACATTGGATGGGTACCACTGAAGCTTTCTTT. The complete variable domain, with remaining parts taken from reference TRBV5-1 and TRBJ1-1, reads KAGVTQTPRYLIKTRGQQVTLSCSPISGHRSVSWYQQTPGQGLQFLFEYFSETQRNKGNFPGRFSGRQFSNSRSEMNVSTLELGDSALYLCASSLVPGHWMGTTEAFFGQGTRLTVV.

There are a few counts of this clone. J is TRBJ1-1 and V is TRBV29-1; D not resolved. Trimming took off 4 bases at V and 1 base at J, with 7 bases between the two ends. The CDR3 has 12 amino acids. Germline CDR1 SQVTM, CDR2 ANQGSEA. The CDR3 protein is CSVGRRNTEAFF. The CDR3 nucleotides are TGCAGCGTTGGTCGCAGGAACACTGAAGCTTTCTTT. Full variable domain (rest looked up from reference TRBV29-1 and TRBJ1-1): SAVISQKPSRDICQRGTSLTIQCQVDSQVTMMFWYRQQPGQSLTLIATANQGSEATYESGFVIDKFPISRPNLTFSTLTVSNMSPEDSSIYLCSVGRRNTEAFFGQGTRLTVV.

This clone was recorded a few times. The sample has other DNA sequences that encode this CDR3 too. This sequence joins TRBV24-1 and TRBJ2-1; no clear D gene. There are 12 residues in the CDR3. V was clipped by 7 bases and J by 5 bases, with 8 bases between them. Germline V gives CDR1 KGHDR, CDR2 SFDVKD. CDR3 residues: CATRGVHNEQFF. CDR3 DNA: TGTGCCACCAGGGGCGTACACAATGAGCAGTTCTTC.

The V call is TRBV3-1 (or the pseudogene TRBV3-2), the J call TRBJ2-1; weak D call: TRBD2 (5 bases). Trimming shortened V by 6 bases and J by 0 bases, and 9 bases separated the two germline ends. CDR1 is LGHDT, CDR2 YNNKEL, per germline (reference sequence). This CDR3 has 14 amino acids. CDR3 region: CASSPDSSYNEQFF. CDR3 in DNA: TGTGCCAGCAGTCCGGACTCCTCCTACAATGAGCAGTTCTTC.

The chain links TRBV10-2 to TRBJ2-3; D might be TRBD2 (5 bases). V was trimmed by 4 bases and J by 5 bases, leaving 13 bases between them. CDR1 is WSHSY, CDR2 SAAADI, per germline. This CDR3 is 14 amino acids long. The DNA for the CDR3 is TGCGCCAGCAGTGTGCCGGGGTGGAGAGATACGCAGTATTTT. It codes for CASSVPGWRDTQYF.

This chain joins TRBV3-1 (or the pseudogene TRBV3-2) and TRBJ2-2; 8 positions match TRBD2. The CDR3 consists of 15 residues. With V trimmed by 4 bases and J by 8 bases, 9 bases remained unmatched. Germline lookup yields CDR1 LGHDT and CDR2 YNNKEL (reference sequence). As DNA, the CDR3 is TGTGCCAGCAGCCCATTCCGGGGGGGCTTGGGGGAGCTGTTTTTT. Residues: CASSPFRGGLGELFF.

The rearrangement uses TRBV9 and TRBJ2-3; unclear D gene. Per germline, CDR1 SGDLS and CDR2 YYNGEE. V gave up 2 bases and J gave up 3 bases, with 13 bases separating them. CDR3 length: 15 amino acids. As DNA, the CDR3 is TGTGCCAGCAGCGTGGGTCCGGTGGAGACAGATACGCAGTATTTT. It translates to CASSVGPVETDTQYF.

CDR3 loop: CASSLFGGRAVNEQFF. The CDR3 DNA follows: TGTGCCAGCAGCTTATTTGGCGGGAGGGCCGTGAATGAGCAGTTCTTC. The V and J genes are TRBV7-9 and TRBJ2-1; 9 bases match TRBD2. Trimming cost V 2 bases and J 7 bases; bases outside gene matches: 9. The CDR3 runs 16 residues. CDR1 and CDR2 (germline): SEHNR, FQNEAQ (reference sequence).

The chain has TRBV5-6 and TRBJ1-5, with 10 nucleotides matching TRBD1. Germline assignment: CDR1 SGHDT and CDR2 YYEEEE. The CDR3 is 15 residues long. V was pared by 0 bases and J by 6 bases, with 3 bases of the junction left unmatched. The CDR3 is CASSLGQGAFQPQHF. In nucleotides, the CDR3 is TGTGCCAGCAGCTTGGGACAGGGGGCTTTTCAGCCCCAGCATTTT.

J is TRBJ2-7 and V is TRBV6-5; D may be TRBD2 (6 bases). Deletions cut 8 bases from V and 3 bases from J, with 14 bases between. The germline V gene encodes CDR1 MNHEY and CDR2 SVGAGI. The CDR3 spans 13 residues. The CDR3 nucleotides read TGTGCCAGCTCCGGGCGGGACCGCTACGAGCAGTACTTC. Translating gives CASSGRDRYEQYF.

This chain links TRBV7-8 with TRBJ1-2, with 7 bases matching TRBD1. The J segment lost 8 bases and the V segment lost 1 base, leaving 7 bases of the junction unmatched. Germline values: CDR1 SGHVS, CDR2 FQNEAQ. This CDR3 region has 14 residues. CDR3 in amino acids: CASSLGDRDRGYTF. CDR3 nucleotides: TGTGCCAGCAGCTTAGGCGACAGGGATCGGGGCTACACCTTC.

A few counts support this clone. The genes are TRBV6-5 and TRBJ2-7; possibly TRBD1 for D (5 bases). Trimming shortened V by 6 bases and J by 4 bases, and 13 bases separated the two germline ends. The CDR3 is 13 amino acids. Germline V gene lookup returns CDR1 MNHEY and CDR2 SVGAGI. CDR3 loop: CASSARTSYEQYF. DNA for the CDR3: TGTGCCAGCAGCGCCAGGACATCTTACGAGCAGTACTTC.

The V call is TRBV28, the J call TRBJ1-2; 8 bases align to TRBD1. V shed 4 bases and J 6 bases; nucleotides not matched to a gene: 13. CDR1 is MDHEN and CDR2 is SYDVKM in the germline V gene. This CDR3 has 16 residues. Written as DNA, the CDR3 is TGTGCCAGCAGTTACCCAGGACAGGGCGGACGACATGGCTACACCTTC. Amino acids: CASSYPGQGGRHGYTF.

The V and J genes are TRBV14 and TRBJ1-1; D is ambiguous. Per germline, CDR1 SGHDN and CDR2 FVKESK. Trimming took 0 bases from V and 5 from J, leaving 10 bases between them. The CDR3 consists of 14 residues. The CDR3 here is CASSQELRGTEAFF. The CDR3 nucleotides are TGTGCCAGCAGCCAAGAATTACGAGGAACTGAAGCTTTCTTT.

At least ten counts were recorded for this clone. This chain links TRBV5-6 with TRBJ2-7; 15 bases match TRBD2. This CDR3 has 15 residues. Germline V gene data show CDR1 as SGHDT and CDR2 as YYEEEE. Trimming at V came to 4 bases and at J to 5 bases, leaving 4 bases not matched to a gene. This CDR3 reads CASSHGLAGGHEQYF. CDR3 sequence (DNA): TGTGCCAGCAGCCACGGACTAGCGGGAGGGCACGAGCAGTACTTC.

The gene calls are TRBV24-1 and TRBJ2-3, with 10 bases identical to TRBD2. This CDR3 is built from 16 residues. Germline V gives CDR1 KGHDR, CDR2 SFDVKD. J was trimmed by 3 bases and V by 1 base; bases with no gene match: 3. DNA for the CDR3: TGTGCCACCAGTGATTTCACTAGCGGGATAACAGATACGCAGTATTTT. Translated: CATSDFTSGITDTQYF.

The CDR3 is CASSDGTGPPLHF. DNA for the CDR3: TGTGCCAGCAGTGACGGGACAGGGCCACCCCTCCACTTT. The gene calls are TRBV6-1 and TRBJ1-6, with 9 bases identical to TRBD1. V was clipped by 3 bases and J by 11 bases; unmatched bases: 2. CDR1 and CDR2 from the germline V gene are MNHNS and SASEGT. The CDR3 spans 13 residues.

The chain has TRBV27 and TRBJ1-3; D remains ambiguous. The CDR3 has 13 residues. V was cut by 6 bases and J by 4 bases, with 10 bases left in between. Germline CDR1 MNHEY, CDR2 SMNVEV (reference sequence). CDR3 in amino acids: CASSPQLGNTIYF. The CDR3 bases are TGTGCCAGCAGCCCCCAACTCGGAAACACCATATATTTT.

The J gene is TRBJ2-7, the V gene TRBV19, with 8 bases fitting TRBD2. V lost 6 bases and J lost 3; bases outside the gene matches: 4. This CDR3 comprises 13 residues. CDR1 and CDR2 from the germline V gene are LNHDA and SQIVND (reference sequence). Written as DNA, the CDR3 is TGTGCCAGTAGGTCACGGGAGGGCTACGAGCAGTACTTC. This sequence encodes CASRSREGYEQYF.

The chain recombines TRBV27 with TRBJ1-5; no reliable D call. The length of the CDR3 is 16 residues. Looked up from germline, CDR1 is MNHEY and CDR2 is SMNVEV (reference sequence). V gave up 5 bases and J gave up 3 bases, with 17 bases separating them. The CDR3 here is CASSPWVEAPNQPQHF. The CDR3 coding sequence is TGTGCCAGCAGTCCCTGGGTTGAGGCCCCCAATCAGCCCCAGCATTTT.

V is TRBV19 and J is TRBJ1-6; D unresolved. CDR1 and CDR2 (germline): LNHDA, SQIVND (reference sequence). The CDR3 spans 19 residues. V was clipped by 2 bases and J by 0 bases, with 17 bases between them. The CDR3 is CASSISGPKMSSYNSPLHF. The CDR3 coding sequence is TGTGCCAGTAGTATATCTGGTCCGAAGATGAGCTCCTATAATTCACCCCTCCACTTT.

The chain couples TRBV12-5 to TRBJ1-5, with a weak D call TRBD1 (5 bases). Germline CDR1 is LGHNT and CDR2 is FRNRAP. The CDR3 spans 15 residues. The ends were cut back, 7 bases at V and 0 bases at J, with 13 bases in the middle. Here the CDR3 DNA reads TGTGCTAGTGCGGCAGGGACTTCTAGCAATCAGCCCCAGCATTTT. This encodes CASAAGTSSNQPQHF.

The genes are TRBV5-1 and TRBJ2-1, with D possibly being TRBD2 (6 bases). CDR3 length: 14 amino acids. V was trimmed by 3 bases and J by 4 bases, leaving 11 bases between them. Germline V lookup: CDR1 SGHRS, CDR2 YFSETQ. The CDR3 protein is CASSSGTGYNEQFF. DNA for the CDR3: TGCGCCAGCAGCTCCGGGACTGGGTACAATGAGCAGTTCTTC.

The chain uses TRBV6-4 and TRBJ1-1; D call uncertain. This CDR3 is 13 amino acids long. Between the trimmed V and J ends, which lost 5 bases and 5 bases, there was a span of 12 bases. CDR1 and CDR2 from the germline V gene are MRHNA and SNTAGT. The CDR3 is CASSLTSDTEAFF. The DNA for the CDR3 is TGTGCCAGCAGTCTGACTTCGGATACTGAAGCTTTCTTT.

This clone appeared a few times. The CDR3 coding sequence is TGTGCCAGCACCCCCCCGGGACAGAACACTGAAGCTTTCTTT. Its protein product is CASTPPGQNTEAFF. The chain combines TRBV5-5 with TRBJ1-1; D perhaps matches TRBD1 (6 bases). Trimming pared 6 bases from V and 1 base from J, leaving 13 bases between. The CDR3 runs to 14 residues. Germline V gene lookup returns CDR1 SGHKS and CDR2 YYEKEE (reference sequence).